These 18 T cell receptor beta chains were sequenced from one sample in a study of T cells in Graves' hyperthyroidism and ophthalmopathy. From RNA transcripts, TCR beta CDR3 regions were amplified. First-round RT-PCR with HTBI primers amplified the TCR CDR3 region. TCRdb reanalysed the multiplex PCR reads using MiXCR and keeps one entry per CDR3 protein. The sample lists 550,000 to 700,000 distinct CDR3 sequences, roughly 50% seen once, with under 20% in the top ten. Input material: peripheral blood or thyroid tissue (not recorded which). Every receptor here comes from an adult woman with Graves' disease, either hyperthyroidism or ophthalmopathy (not recorded which).

The J gene is TRBJ2-5, the V gene TRBV20-1; unclear D gene. Trimming pared 6 bases from V and 5 bases from J, leaving 19 bases between. The CDR3 runs 14 residues. Germline V gives CDR1 DFQATT, CDR2 SNEGSKA (reference sequence). The CDR3 DNA is TGCAGTGCCAGTAGTACCACCGCGCGGGAGACCCAGTACTTC. It specifies CSASSTTARETQYF.

This clonotype was observed many times. The chain couples TRBV5-5 to TRBJ2-7; D could derive from TRBD1 or TRBD2 (6 bases each). Looked up from germline, CDR1 is SGHKS and CDR2 is YYEKEE (reference sequence). CDR3 size: 16 residues. With 3 bases removed from V and 4 bases from J, the gap between germline ends came to 20 bases. For the CDR3, the DNA is TGTGCCAGCAGCTCCGAAGGGGGGACGGCGAAGTACGAGCAGTACTTC. This sequence encodes CASSSEGGTAKYEQYF.

This chain joins TRBV24-1 and TRBJ2-7; TRBD1 matches 8 bases. This CDR3 region has 14 residues. Per germline, CDR1 KGHDR and CDR2 SFDVKD. The V segment lost 3 bases and the J segment 6 bases; nucleotides outside the gene matches: 6. This CDR3 reads CATSDPDRAGEQYF. As DNA, the CDR3 is TGTGCCACCAGTGATCCGGACAGGGCAGGCGAGCAGTACTTC.

This clonotype was found many times. The chain carries TRBV20-1 and TRBJ1-1; D uncertain. V dropped 5 bases and J dropped 0 bases, with 10 bases sitting between them. This CDR3 has 13 residues. Germline V gene sequence: CDR1 DFQATT, CDR2 SNEGSKA (reference sequence). CDR3 DNA sequence: TGCAGTGCTCCAGCCCCGATGAACACTGAAGCTTTCTTT. Translating it yields CSAPAPMNTEAFF.

The rearrangement links TRBV10-3 to TRBJ2-7; 7 bases are a match to TRBD1. This CDR3 is built from 16 residues. V shed 2 bases, J shed 3 bases, and the junction held 10 bases outside the gene matches. Per germline, CDR1 ENHRY and CDR2 SYGVKD. The CDR3 nucleotides are TGTGCCATCAGTGAGGGGACAGTACGAGTGTACTACGAGCAGTACTTC. Translation: CAISEGTVRVYYEQYF.

This clonotype came up many times. J is TRBJ1-1 and V is TRBV5-4, with D uncertain. The CDR3 extends over 15 amino acids. V lost 4 bases, J lost 6 bases, and 19 bases lay in between. Germline lookup yields CDR1 SGHNT and CDR2 YYREEE (reference sequence). The CDR3 DNA sequence: TGTGCCAGCAGCCAAAAGGGAGCGGGGAAGTCTGAAGCTTTCTTT. It encodes CASSQKGAGKSEAFF.

This clonotype has ten or more counts. V and J are TRBV14 and TRBJ2-7; tentatively, D is TRBD1 or TRBD2 (5 bases each). V lost 2 bases and J 6 bases, leaving 14 bases between the germline ends. The germline V gene has CDR1 SGHDN and CDR2 FVKESK. CDR3 length equals 14 residues. The CDR3 coding sequence is TGTGCCAGCAGCCAACCAGGGACCCCAAGCGAGCAGTACTTC. Protein product: CASSQPGTPSEQYF.

V is TRBV10-3 and J is TRBJ1-1, with 7 bases aligning to TRBD1. The CDR3 consists of 15 residues. V was clipped by 6 bases and J by 1 base; unmatched bases: 8. Germline CDR1 is ENHRY and CDR2 is SYGVKD. The CDR3 bases are TGTGCCATCAGCCCCAATACAGGGGCGAACACTGAAGCTTTCTTT. It translates to CAISPNTGANTEAFF.

In this sample, this clonotype turned up once. The rearrangement uses TRBV7-6 and TRBJ2-7; TRBD2 matches 8 bases. The length of the CDR3 is 19 residues. The J segment lost 0 bases and the V segment lost 7 bases, leaving 20 bases of the junction unmatched. Looked up from germline, CDR1 is SGHVS and CDR2 is FNYEAQ. DNA of the CDR3: TGTGCCAGCATCCCTCTACCCTTCCCGGGACTAGGGAGCTCCTACGAGCAGTACTTC. Its protein is CASIPLPFPGLGSSYEQYF.

The chain is built from TRBV24-1 and TRBJ1-5; the match to TRBD1 covers 7 bases. The CDR3 runs 18 residues. In germline, CDR1 is KGHDR, CDR2 SFDVKD. V shed 3 bases, J shed 7 bases, and the junction held 17 bases outside the gene matches. In DNA form, the CDR3 reads TGTGCCACCAGTGATGCAGAGACAGGGACATCGATAGGCCAGCCCCAGCATTTT. Amino acid sequence: CATSDAETGTSIGQPQHF.

This clonotype came up many times. V gene TRBV20-1 combines with J gene TRBJ1-5; 8 nucleotides match TRBD1. The V gene end was trimmed by 1 base and the J gene end by 0 bases; junction bases not matched to a gene: 5. CDR1 is DFQATT, CDR2 SNEGSKA, per germline (reference sequence). This CDR3 spans 16 amino acids. The CDR3 is CSARGGQAYSNQPQHF. Written as DNA, the CDR3 is TGCAGTGCTAGAGGGGGACAGGCCTATAGCAATCAGCCCCAGCATTTT.

The V gene is TRBV24-1, the J gene TRBJ2-1, with 10 bases lining up with TRBD2. CDR3 length: 18 amino acids. The J segment lost 3 bases and the V segment lost 5 bases, leaving 12 bases of the junction unmatched. Germline CDR1 is KGHDR and CDR2 is SFDVKD. The CDR3 sequence: CATSGRSPAGGLYNEQFF. DNA of the CDR3: TGTGCCACCAGTGGTCGGTCTCCAGCGGGAGGGCTCTACAATGAGCAGTTCTTC.

This clonotype occurred many times. The chain employs TRBV6-1 and TRBJ2-7; TRBD2 matches 10 bases. CDR1 and CDR2 from the germline V gene are MNHNS and SASEGT. V dropped 7 bases and J dropped 5; count of bases not matched to a gene: 11. The CDR3 has 15 residues. The CDR3 DNA sequence: TGTGCCAGCAATCCGAGCGGGAGGGCCAGGAACGAGCAGTACTTC. Protein sequence: CASNPSGRARNEQYF.

The chain joins TRBV7-3 to TRBJ2-3; D uncertain. This CDR3 has 12 amino acids. Germline V gene lookup returns CDR1 SGHTA and CDR2 FQGTGA. Trimming removed 4 bases from V and 4 bases from J, with 6 bases in between. The CDR3 region is CASSSRADTQYF. In DNA form, the CDR3 reads TGTGCCAGCAGCTCAAGGGCAGATACGCAGTATTTT.

The chain has TRBV7-9 and TRBJ1-6; D gene uncertain. Trimming cost V 5 bases and J 7 bases, with 9 bases left between them. Germline CDR1 is SEHNR and CDR2 is FQNEAQ (reference sequence). The CDR3 has 13 residues. CDR3 loop: CASSPSQNSPLHF. CDR3 nucleotides: TGTGCCAGCAGCCCCTCCCAGAATTCACCCCTCCACTTT.

This clonotype was found many times. V and J are TRBV9 and TRBJ1-3; TRBD1 might be the D (6 bases). This CDR3 is built from 16 residues. The V end lost 3 bases, the J end lost 0 bases, and 13 bases lay between the germline ends. Germline-derived CDR1 and CDR2 are SGDLS and YYNGEE. The CDR3 region is CASSGGGGYSGNTIYF. Written as DNA, the CDR3 is TGTGCCAGCAGCGGGGGTGGGGGCTACTCTGGAAACACCATATATTTT.

This clonotype appeared a few times. The chain employs TRBV29-1 and TRBJ2-1; 8 positions match TRBD1. The V and J ends lost 7 bases and 8 bases, in that order; junction bases with no gene match: 13. The V gene's germline CDR1 is SQVTM and CDR2 ANQGSEA. There are 14 residues in the CDR3. The CDR3 sequence is CSARNRGFVDEQFF. In nucleotides, the CDR3 is TGCAGCGCCCGAAACAGGGGGTTTGTCGATGAGCAGTTCTTC.

The chain is built from TRBV2 and TRBJ2-5, with TRBD1 matching 7 bases. Germline V CDR1 and CDR2: SNHLY, FYNNEI. Trimming at V came to 5 bases and at J to 7 bases, leaving 13 bases not matched to a gene. The CDR3 covers 15 residues. The CDR3 sequence: CASSRDSRPSRTQYF. The CDR3 DNA reads TGTGCCAGCAGTCGGGACAGCCGACCGTCGCGGACCCAGTACTTC.